This TCR beta chain appears in the sequencing data of a study of CD4 and CD8 cells across lung adenocarcinoma regions. MiXCR was run by TCRdb on the PCR reads, yielding one entry per CDR3 protein. Of approximately 7,700 distinct CDR3 sequences listed, about three fifths are singletons. CDR3 length equals 16 residues. Germline assignment: CDR1 MNHEY and CDR2 SMNVEV (reference sequence). Trimming cost V 5 bases and J 5 bases, with 21 bases left between them. The sequencing input was CD4+ T cells from the center of a lung tumor. The TCR was taken from a female donor with lung adenocarcinoma. The CD4 and CD8 labels of this study may be unreliable. The gene calls are TRBV27 and TRBJ1-2, with D tentatively TRBD1 (6 bases). CDR3 in DNA: TGTGCCAGCAGTAGGCGGGGGCAAGAAGGTGTTTATGGCTACACCTTC. Its translation is CASSRRGQEGVYGYTF.